The T cell receptor beta chain under discussion was sequenced for a study of blood T cell repertoires in COVID-19. Turning to the study itself: Some COVID-19 samples were acute and others convalescent; all came from the United States, Italy and Spain.

Repertoires were generated with immunoSEQ multiplex PCR, while TCRdb's copy carries only in-frame clones and drops some. This sample has hundreds of thousands of clones, with approximately 86% found just once. CDR1 LNHDA and CDR2 SQIVND come from the germline V gene (reference sequence). There are 15 residues in the CDR3. With V trimmed by 8 bases and J by 7 bases, 16 bases remained unmatched. Clinical history as reported by participants underpinned cohort assignment. Input material: PBMCs or T cells enriched from blood (not recorded which). The chain carries TRBV19 and TRBJ1-1; 7 bases align to TRBD1. This receptor was identified in a woman between 40 and 50 years old with acute COVID-19. The CDR3 loop is CASGTDRLARFEAFF. CDR3 in DNA: TGTGCCAGTGGGACAGACCGCCTCGCACGTTTTGAAGCTTTCTTT.